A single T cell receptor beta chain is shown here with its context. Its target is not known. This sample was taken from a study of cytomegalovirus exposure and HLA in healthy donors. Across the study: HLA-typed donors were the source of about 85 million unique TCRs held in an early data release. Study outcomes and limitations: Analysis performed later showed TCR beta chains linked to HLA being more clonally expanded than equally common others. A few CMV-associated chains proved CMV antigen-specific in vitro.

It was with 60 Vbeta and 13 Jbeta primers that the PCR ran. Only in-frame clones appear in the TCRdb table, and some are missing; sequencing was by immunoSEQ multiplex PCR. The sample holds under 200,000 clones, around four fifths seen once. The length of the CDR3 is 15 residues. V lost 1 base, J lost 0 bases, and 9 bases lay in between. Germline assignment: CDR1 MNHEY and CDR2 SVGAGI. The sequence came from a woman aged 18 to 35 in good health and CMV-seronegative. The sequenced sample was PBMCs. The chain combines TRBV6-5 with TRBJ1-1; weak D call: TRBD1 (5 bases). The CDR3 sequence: CASSYLGGVNTEAFF. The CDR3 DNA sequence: TGTGCCAGCAGTTACTTGGGGGGAGTGAACACTGAAGCTTTCTTT.